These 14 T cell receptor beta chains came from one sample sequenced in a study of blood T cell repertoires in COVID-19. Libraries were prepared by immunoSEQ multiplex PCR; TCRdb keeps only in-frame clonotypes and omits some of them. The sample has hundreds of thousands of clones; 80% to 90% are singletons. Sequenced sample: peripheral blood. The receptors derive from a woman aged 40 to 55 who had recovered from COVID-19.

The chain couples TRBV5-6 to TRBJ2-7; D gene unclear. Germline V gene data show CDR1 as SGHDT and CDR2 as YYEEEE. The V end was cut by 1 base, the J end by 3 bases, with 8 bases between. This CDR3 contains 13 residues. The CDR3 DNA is TGTGCCAGCAGCTTGTTGGGCAGCTACGAGCAGTACTTC. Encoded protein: CASSLLGSYEQYF.

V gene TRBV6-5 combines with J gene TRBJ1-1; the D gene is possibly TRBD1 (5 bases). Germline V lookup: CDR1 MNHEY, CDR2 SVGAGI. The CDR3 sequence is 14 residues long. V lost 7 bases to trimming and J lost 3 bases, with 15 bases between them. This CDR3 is CASTRREADTEAFF. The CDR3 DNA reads TGTGCCAGCACCCGCAGGGAGGCGGACACTGAAGCTTTCTTT.

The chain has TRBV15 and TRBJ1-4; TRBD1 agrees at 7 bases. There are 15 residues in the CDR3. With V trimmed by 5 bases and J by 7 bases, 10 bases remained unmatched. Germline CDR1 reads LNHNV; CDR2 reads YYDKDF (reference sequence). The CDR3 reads CATSPPRGLGEKLFF. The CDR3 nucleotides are TGTGCCACCAGCCCCCCAAGGGGGCTTGGTGAAAAACTGTTTTTT.

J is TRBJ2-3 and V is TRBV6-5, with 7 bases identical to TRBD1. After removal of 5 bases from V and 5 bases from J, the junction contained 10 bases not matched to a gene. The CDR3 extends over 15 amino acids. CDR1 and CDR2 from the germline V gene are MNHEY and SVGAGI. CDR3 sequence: CASSLLGPGGDTQYF. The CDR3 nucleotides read TGTGCCAGCAGTCTCCTGGGACCAGGGGGAGATACGCAGTATTTT.

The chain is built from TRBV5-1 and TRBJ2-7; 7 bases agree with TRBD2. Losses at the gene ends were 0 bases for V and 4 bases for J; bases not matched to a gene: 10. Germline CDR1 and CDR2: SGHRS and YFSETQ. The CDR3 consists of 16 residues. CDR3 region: CASSLVGGARVYEQYF. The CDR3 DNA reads TGCGCCAGCAGCTTGGTGGGAGGGGCCAGGGTATACGAGCAGTACTTC.

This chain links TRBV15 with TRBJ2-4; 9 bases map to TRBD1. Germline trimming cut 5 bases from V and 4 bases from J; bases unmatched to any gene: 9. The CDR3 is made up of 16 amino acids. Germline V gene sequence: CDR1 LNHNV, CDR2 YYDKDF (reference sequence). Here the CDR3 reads CATSPQDRGAKNIQYF. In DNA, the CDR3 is TGTGCCACCAGCCCCCAGGACAGGGGCGCGAAAAACATTCAGTACTTC.

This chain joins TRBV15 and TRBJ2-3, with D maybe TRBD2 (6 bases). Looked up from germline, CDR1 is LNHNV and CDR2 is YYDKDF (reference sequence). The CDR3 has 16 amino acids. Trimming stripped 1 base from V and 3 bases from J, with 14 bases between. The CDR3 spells CATSRGASEDTDTQYF. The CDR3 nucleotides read TGTGCCACCAGCAGAGGGGCTAGCGAGGATACAGATACGCAGTATTTT. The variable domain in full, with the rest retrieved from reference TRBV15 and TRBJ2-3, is DAMVIQNPRYQVTQFGKPVTLSCSQTLNHNVMYWYQQKSSQAPKLLFHYYDKDFNNEADTPDNFQSRRPNTSFCFLDIRSPGLGDTAMYLCATSRGASEDTDTQYFGPGTRLTVL.

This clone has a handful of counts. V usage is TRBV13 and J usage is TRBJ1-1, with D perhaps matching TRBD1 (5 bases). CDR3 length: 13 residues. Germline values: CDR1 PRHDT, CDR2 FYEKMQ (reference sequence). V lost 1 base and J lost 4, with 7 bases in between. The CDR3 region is CASSLAGSTEAFF. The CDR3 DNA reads TGTGCCAGCAGCTTAGCAGGGTCCACTGAAGCTTTCTTT.

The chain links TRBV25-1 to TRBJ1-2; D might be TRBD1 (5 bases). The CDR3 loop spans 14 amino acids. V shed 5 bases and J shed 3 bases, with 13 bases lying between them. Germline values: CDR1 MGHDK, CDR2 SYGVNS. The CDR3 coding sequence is TGTGCCAGCAGTCGGGGGTTCAGGGACTATGGCTACACCTTC. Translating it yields CASSRGFRDYGYTF.

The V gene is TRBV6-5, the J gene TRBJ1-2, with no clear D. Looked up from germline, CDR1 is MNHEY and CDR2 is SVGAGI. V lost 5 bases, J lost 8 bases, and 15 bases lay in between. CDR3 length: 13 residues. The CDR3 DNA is TGTGCCAGCAGTCTCGGGCTCACGGGGGGCTACACCTTC. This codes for CASSLGLTGGYTF.

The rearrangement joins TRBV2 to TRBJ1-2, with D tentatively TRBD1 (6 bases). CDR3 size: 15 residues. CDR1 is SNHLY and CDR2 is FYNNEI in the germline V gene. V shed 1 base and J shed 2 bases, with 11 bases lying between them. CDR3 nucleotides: TGTGCCAGCAGTGAAGTCTGGGGGCGGAACTATGGCTACACCTTC. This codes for CASSEVWGRNYGYTF.

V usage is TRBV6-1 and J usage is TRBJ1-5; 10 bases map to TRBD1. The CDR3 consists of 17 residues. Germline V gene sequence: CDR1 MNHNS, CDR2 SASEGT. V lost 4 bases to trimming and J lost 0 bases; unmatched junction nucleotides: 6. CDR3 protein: CASSVGQGRYSNQPQHF. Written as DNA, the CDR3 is TGTGCCAGCAGTGTGGGACAGGGGAGGTATAGCAATCAGCCCCAGCATTTT.

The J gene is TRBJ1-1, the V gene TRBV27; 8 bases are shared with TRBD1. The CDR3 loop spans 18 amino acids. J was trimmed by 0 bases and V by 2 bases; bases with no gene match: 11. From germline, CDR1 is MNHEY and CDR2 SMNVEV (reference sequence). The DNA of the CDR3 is TGTGCCAGCAGTTTAAGATCACCGACAGGGGTCGTGAACACTGAAGCTTTCTTT. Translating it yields CASSLRSPTGVVNTEAFF.

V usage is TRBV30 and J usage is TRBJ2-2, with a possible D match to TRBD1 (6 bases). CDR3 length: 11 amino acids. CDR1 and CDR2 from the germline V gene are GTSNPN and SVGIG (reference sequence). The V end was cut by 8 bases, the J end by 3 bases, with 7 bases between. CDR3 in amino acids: CARQDTGELFF. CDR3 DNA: TGTGCCAGACAGGACACCGGGGAGCTGTTTTTT.